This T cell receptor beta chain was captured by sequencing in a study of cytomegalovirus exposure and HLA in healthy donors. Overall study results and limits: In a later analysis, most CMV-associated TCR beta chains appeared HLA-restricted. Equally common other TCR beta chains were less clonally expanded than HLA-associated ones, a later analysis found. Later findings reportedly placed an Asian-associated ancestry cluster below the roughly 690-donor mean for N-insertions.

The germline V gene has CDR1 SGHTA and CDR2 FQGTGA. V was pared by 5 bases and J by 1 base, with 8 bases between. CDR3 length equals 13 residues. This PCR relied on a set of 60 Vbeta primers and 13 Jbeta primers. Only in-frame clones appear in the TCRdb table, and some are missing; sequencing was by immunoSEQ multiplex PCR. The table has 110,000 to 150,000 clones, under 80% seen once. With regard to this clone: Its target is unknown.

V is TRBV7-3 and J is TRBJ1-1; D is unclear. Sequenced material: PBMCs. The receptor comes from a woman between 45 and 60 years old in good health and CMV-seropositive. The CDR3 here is CASSIYQNTEAFF. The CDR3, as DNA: TGTGCCAGCAGCATCTATCAGAACACTGAAGCTTTCTTT. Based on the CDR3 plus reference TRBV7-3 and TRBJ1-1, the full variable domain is GAGVSQTPSNKVTEKGKYVELRCDPISGHTALYWYRQSLGQGPEFLIYFQGTGAADDSGLPNDRFFAVRPEGSVSTLKIQRTERGDSAVYLCASSIYQNTEAFFGQGTRLTVV.